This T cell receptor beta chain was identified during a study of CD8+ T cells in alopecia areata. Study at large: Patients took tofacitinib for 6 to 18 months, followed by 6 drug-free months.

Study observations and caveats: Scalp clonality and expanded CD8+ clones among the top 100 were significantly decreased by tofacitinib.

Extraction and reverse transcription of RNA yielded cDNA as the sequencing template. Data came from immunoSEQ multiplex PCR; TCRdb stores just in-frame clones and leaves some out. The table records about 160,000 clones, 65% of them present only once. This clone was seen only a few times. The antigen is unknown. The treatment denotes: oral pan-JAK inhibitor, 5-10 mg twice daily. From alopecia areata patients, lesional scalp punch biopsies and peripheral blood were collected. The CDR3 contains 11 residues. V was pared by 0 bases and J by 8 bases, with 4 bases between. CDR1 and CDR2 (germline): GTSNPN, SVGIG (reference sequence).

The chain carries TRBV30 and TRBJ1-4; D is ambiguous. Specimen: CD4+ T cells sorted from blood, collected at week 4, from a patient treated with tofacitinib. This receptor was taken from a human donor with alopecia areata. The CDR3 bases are TGTGCCTGGAGTGTGAAAGAAAAACTGTTTTTT. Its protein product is CAWSVKEKLFF.